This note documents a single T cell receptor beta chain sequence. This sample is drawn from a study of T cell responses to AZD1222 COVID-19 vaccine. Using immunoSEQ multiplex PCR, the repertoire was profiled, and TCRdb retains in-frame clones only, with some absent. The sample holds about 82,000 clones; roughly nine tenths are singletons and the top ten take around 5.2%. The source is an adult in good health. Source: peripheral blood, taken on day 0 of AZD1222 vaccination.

CDR3 loop: CASSESGILGTEAFF. The DNA of the CDR3 is TGTGCCAGCAGTGAATCTGGCATTTTGGGCACTGAAGCTTTCTTT. The rearrangement uses TRBV6-1 and TRBJ1-1; no clear D. This CDR3 comprises 15 residues. Per the germline V gene, CDR1 is MNHNS and CDR2 is SASEGT. Trimming left V 2 bases short and J 4 bases short, with 14 bases between.